Listed below are T cell receptor beta chains from one sample, sequenced in a study of shared clonotypes between healthy human individuals. Produced via immunoSEQ multiplex PCR; TCRdb's table is partial and in-frame only. The profile covers about 980,000 clones, with roughly 72% appearing a single time and about 1.5% taken by the ten largest. The sequenced sample was memory CD4+ T cells sorted from blood. These receptors all come from a young man in good health. The CDR3 runs from the conserved cysteine through the conserved F or W. The order of the fields is clone size, CDR3 length, V gene, D gene, J gene, CDR3 DNA, CDR3 protein. The D gene is left open where the match is weak. Part of the rows lack a size; the others show once, few, many or a class for expanded clones.

clone_size: -
cdr3_length: 18
v_call: TRBV4-1
d_call: -
j_call: TRBJ1-1
cdr3_nt: TGCGCCAGCAGCCAAGACGAGGGAAGCGGACGGGCCGGGGCTGAAGCTTTCTTT
cdr3_aa: CASSQDEGSGRAGAEAFF

clone_size: -
cdr3_length: 13
v_call: TRBV27
d_call: -
j_call: TRBJ2-2
cdr3_nt: TGTGCCAGCAGTCCACAGAACACCGGGGAGCTGTTTTTT
cdr3_aa: CASSPQNTGELFF

clone_size: -
cdr3_length: 12
v_call: TRBV2
d_call: TRBD1
j_call: TRBJ1-1
cdr3_nt: TGTGCCAGCGGACAGGAGAACACTGAAGCTTTCTTT
cdr3_aa: CASGQENTEAFF

clone_size: -
cdr3_length: 15
v_call: TRBV6-1
d_call: TRBD1
j_call: TRBJ2-2
cdr3_nt: TGTGCCAGCACCATAGGGGGCGCGGGCACCGGGGAGCTGTTTTTT
cdr3_aa: CASTIGGAGTGELFF

clone_size: -
cdr3_length: 16
v_call: TRBV4-2
d_call: -
j_call: TRBJ2-3
cdr3_nt: TGTGCCAGCAGCCGATCAATCATAGGGGGCACAGATACGCAGTATTTT
cdr3_aa: CASSRSIIGGTDTQYF

clone_size: -
cdr3_length: 15
v_call: TRBV15
d_call: TRBD1
j_call: TRBJ1-4
cdr3_nt: TGTGCCACCAGCTTGACTGGACAGGGACGTGAAAAACTGTTTTTT
cdr3_aa: CATSLTGQGREKLFF

clone_size: -
cdr3_length: 16
v_call: TRBV19
d_call: TRBD1
j_call: TRBJ1-4
cdr3_nt: TGTGCCAGCAGACAGGGATTCCTTGCAACTAATGAAAAACTGTTTTTT
cdr3_aa: CASRQGFLATNEKLFF

clone_size: -
cdr3_length: 14
v_call: TRBV10-2
d_call: TRBD1
j_call: TRBJ2-2
cdr3_nt: TGCGCCAGCAGCAGGGGGTCGAACACCGGGGAGCTGTTTTTT
cdr3_aa: CASSRGSNTGELFF

clone_size: many
cdr3_length: 14
v_call: TRBV30
d_call: -
j_call: TRBJ1-4
cdr3_nt: TGTGCCTGGACACCGGGACAACTACGGGAAAAACTGTTTTTT
cdr3_aa: CAWTPGQLREKLFF

clone_size: -
cdr3_length: 13
v_call: TRBV6-5
d_call: TRBD2
j_call: TRBJ2-5
cdr3_nt: TGTGCCAGTAGGGTAGCGGGAGGAGAGACCCAGTACTTC
cdr3_aa: CASRVAGGETQYF

clone_size: -
cdr3_length: 15
v_call: TRBV28
d_call: -
j_call: TRBJ1-1
cdr3_nt: TGTGCCAGCAGTTCTCCCGGTGGCCGGCTGTCTGAAGCTTTCTTT
cdr3_aa: CASSSPGGRLSEAFF

clone_size: -
cdr3_length: 14
v_call: TRBV11-2
d_call: TRBD2
j_call: TRBJ2-5
cdr3_nt: TGTGCCAGCAGCCCAGCGGGGCGCGAGGAGACCCAGTACTTC
cdr3_aa: CASSPAGREETQYF

clone_size: -
cdr3_length: 14
v_call: TRBV15
d_call: TRBD1
j_call: TRBJ2-7
cdr3_nt: TGTGCCACCAGCAGACCGGGACAGACCTACGAGCAGTACTTC
cdr3_aa: CATSRPGQTYEQYF

clone_size: -
cdr3_length: 13
v_call: TRBV18
d_call: TRBD1
j_call: TRBJ2-7
cdr3_nt: TGTGCCAGTTCCCGACAGGGGGCCTACGAGCAGTACTTC
cdr3_aa: CASSRQGAYEQYF

clone_size: -
cdr3_length: 14
v_call: TRBV2
d_call: -
j_call: TRBJ1-3
cdr3_nt: TGTGCCAGCCAGACAGAGGGGTCTGGAAACACCATATATTTT
cdr3_aa: CASQTEGSGNTIYF

clone_size: -
cdr3_length: 12
v_call: TRBV30
d_call: -
j_call: TRBJ2-3
cdr3_nt: TGTGCCTGGAGCGAGGGGTCAGGCACGCAGTATTTT
cdr3_aa: CAWSEGSGTQYF

clone_size: -
cdr3_length: 15
v_call: TRBV6-5
d_call: -
j_call: TRBJ1-2
cdr3_nt: TGTGCCAGCAGTTACGTGTCAAATACTAACTATGGCTACACCTTC
cdr3_aa: CASSYVSNTNYGYTF